This TCR beta chain was documented in a study of identical twins. Study-level findings and limits: Low generation probability was overrepresented in out-of-frame alpha sequences shared by twins. Analyses of zero insertions could be partly confounded by invariant MAIT and iNKT cells. Memory repertoires showed no such pattern, whereas abundant cord blood beta clonotypes carried fewer insertions.

Template switching created a universal primer site, and the cDNA included unique molecular identifiers. One entry per CDR3 protein, called by TCRdb with MiXCR from the 5' RACE reads. The top ten hold around 1.5% of the sample, which has about 920,000 distinct CDR3 sequences, 9% to 15% seen once. Germline V gene data show CDR1 as MGHRA and CDR2 as YSYEKL. The CDR3 totals 16 residues. After removal of 3 bases from V and 3 bases from J, the junction contained 2 bases not matched to a gene. This clonotype was picked up a small number of times. Its antigen is currently unknown. This sample also appeared in a second study, on yellow fever vaccine responses in identical twins.

The chain has TRBV4-1 and TRBJ2-3, with 14 bases matching TRBD2. Specimen: PBMCs. The receptor was isolated from a woman aged 18 to 35 in good health. CDR3 in amino acids: CASSQTSGGATDTQYF. CDR3 coding DNA: TGCGCCAGCAGCCAGACTAGCGGGGGGGCAACAGATACGCAGTATTTT.